One and the same sample provided the 5 T cell receptor beta chains below, sequenced in a study of blood T cell repertoires in COVID-19. TCRdb's table, derived via immunoSEQ multiplex PCR, lists solely in-frame clones and lacks some. The sample lists 270,000 or so clones; around nine tenths were seen once. Sequencing was carried out using peripheral blood. The receptors come from a man aged 35 to 55 with active or convalescent COVID-19.

This sequence joins TRBV29-1 and TRBJ2-7; 8 bases are a match to TRBD2. CDR1 is SQVTM, CDR2 ANQGSEA, per germline. With 0 bases clipped from V and 5 bases from J, the junction kept 6 bases outside the gene matches. The CDR3 consists of 14 residues. The CDR3 nucleotides read TGCAGCGTTGAAGATCGGGGGGGCGCGGACGAGCAGTACTTC. Amino acids: CSVEDRGGADEQYF.

On this clone: This sample includes further DNA sequences coding for the same CDR3. This chain links TRBV5-1 with TRBJ1-3, with D uncertain. The CDR3 has 14 residues. V was trimmed by 0 bases and J by 1 base, leaving 5 bases between them. Per the germline V gene, CDR1 is SGHRS and CDR2 is YFSETQ. The CDR3 loop reads CASSLGSSGNTIYF. CDR3 nucleotide sequence: TGCGCCAGCAGCTTGGGGAGTTCTGGAAACACCATATATTTT. The variable domain in full, completed from reference TRBV5-1 and TRBJ1-3, reads KAGVTQTPRYLIKTRGQQVTLSCSPISGHRSVSWYQQTPGQGLQFLFEYFSETQRNKGNFPGRFSGRQFSNSRSEMNVSTLELGDSALYLCASSLGSSGNTIYFGEGSWLTVV.

The chain is built from TRBV19 and TRBJ1-2; D possibly corresponds to TRBD1 (5 bases). Germline loops: CDR1 LNHDA, CDR2 SQIVND (reference sequence). This CDR3 is built from 14 residues. V was trimmed by 9 bases and J by 2 bases, leaving 16 bases between them. The CDR3 DNA follows: TGTGCCAGCCTAGTGGGGGGAGTGAACTATGGCTACACCTTC. Translated, it gives CASLVGGVNYGYTF.

The chain employs TRBV11-1 and TRBJ2-1; 12 nucleotides agree with TRBD2. CDR1 and CDR2 from the germline V gene are SGHAT and FQDESV (reference sequence). The CDR3 runs to 13 residues. The trim removed 7 bases at V and 13 bases at J, leaving 8 bases unmatched. The DNA for the CDR3 is TGTGCCAGCAACCCCGGGACTAGCGGGTCCCAGTTCTTC. It yields the protein CASNPGTSGSQFF.

The chain employs TRBV5-6 and TRBJ2-7, with TRBD1 matching over 7 bases. There are 14 residues in the CDR3. The germline CDR1 and CDR2 sequences are SGHDT and YYEEEE. Trimming took 6 bases from V and 2 from J; bases not matched to a gene: 8. The CDR3 DNA follows: TGTGCCAGCATTGGCACAGGGGTGCCCTACGAGCAGTACTTC. Translating gives CASIGTGVPYEQYF.